This TCR beta chain was recovered during a study of glioma-infiltrating T cells. Amplification of TCR alpha and beta CDR3 regions from RNA used iRepertoire nested multiplex PCR. TCRdb processed the multiplex PCR reads anew with MiXCR; each CDR3 protein has one entry. Among about 140,000 distinct CDR3 sequences listed, around 42% were seen once. Trimming removed 11 bases at V and 4 bases at J, with 8 bases between. Germline V CDR1 and CDR2: KGHDR, SFDVKD. This CDR3 is built from 11 residues. This clonotype turned up a few times. The rearrangement joins TRBV24-1 to TRBJ2-1, with D possibly being TRBD1 or TRBD2 (5 bases each). Sequenced material: glioma tissue, nonneoplastic brain tissue, or PBMCs (not recorded which). The receptor was derived from a human donor with low-grade glioma or glioblastoma, undergoing nonglioma brain surgery, or in good health (not recorded which). Here the CDR3 DNA reads TGTGCCATCGGGACGTACAATGAGCAGTTCTTC. It is translated as CAIGTYNEQFF.